Below are 29 T cell receptor beta chains sequenced from a single sample in a study of T cell repertoires in cytomegalovirus infection. Their antigen targets remain unknown. TCRdb passed the reads through MiXCR, listing each CDR3 protein once. The repertoire has roughly 860,000 distinct CDR3 sequences, approximately 30% of them found once; the top ten carry roughly 12%. Sequenced here: cultured CD8+ T cells from PBMCs, sampled from culture after CMV antigen stimulation. The source of these receptors is a human donor in good health (CMV status not recorded). Some clones in this sample may be carry-over from other donors' samples.

This clonotype was detected a few times. The rearrangement joins TRBV7-6 to TRBJ2-1; 9 nucleotides align to TRBD2. Germline V gene lookup returns CDR1 SGHVS and CDR2 FNYEAQ. The ends lost 8 bases at V and 6 bases at J; junction bases unmatched: 8. The CDR3 runs to 14 residues. The CDR3 DNA reads as TGTGCCAGCCGCGGGGGGGGGCCGGGCAATGAGCAGTTCTTC. Amino acid sequence: CASRGGGPGNEQFF. Combining the CDR3 with reference TRBV7-6 and TRBJ2-1 gives the whole variable domain GAGVSQSPRYKVTKRGQDVALRCDPISGHVSLYWYRQALGQGPEFLTYFNYEAQQDKSGLPNDRFSAERPEGSISTLTIQRTEQRDSAMYRCASRGGGPGNEQFFGPGTRLTVL.

This clonotype has at least ten counts. The rearrangement links TRBV12-3 or TRBV12-4 to TRBJ2-1, with D tentatively TRBD1 or TRBD2 (6 bases each). The length of the CDR3 is 13 residues. The ends were cut back, 7 bases at V and 7 bases at J, with 14 bases in the middle. As DNA, the CDR3 is TGTGCCAGCACCCTCTGGGGGGCGAATGAGCAGTTCTTC. Amino acids: CASTLWGANEQFF.

The V and J genes are TRBV27 and TRBJ1-1; TRBD1 matches at 7 bases. The CDR3 covers 13 residues. With 6 bases clipped from V and 3 bases from J, the junction kept 4 bases outside the gene matches. The germline V gene encodes CDR1 MNHEY and CDR2 SMNVEV (reference sequence). CDR3 nucleotides: TGTGCCAGCAGGAGGGGGCAACACACTGAAGCTTTCTTT. It is translated as CASRRGQHTEAFF.

The rearrangement links TRBV5-5 to TRBJ1-2; the D gene is possibly TRBD1 (5 bases). This CDR3 has 13 residues. Germline loops: CDR1 SGHKS, CDR2 YYEKEE (reference sequence). Between the trimmed V and J ends, which lost 0 bases and 7 bases, there was a span of 10 bases. The chain's CDR3 is CASSLGGIIGYTF. The CDR3 coding sequence is TGTGCCAGCAGCTTGGGGGGGATTATTGGCTACACCTTC.

This chain links TRBV27 with TRBJ1-2; no definite D call. The V gene lost 1 base and the J gene lost 7 bases, with 13 bases spanning the gap. This CDR3 has 14 amino acids. Germline CDR1 is MNHEY and CDR2 is SMNVEV (reference sequence). The CDR3 DNA sequence: TGTGCCAGCAGTTTATACGCGGACGTGGGTGGCTACACCTTC. Translation: CASSLYADVGGYTF.

The chain employs TRBV6-5 and TRBJ2-5; possibly TRBD1 for D (5 bases). The CDR3 has 14 amino acids. V was shortened by 6 bases and J by 2 bases, with 13 bases between the two germline ends. The germline CDR1 and CDR2 sequences are MNHEY and SVGAGI. CDR3: CASSRVTEQETQYF. The CDR3 coding sequence is TGTGCCAGCAGCCGGGTGACAGAGCAAGAGACCCAGTACTTC.

The chain recombines TRBV4-3 with TRBJ1-4; D call uncertain. Looked up from germline, CDR1 is LGHNA and CDR2 is YSLEER. The CDR3 is 14 amino acids. V dropped 0 bases and J dropped 5 bases, with 7 bases sitting between them. Here the CDR3 DNA reads TGCGCCAGCAGCCAAGAAGTGGTGAATGAAAAACTGTTTTTT. Its translation: CASSQEVVNEKLFF.

This clonotype was counted only a few times. This sequence joins TRBV28 and TRBJ2-5; TRBD1 aligns across 9 bases. Per the germline V gene, CDR1 is MDHEN and CDR2 is SYDVKM. This CDR3 comprises 16 residues. The ends lost 9 bases at V and 5 bases at J; junction bases unmatched: 16. The CDR3 DNA follows: TGTGCCAGTTCGTATAACAGGGGGCGAGGGGGGGAGACCCAGTACTTC. Encoded protein: CASSYNRGRGGETQYF.

This clonotype was seen a few times. The chain has TRBV6-2 or TRBV6-3 and TRBJ2-3; the match to TRBD2 covers 7 bases. Unmatched junction bases numbered 10, after V lost 5 bases and J lost 2 bases. Germline V gene sequence: CDR1 MNHEY, CDR2 SVGEGT. The CDR3 is 16 amino acids. This CDR3 reads CASSAQVAGDTDTQYF. In DNA form, the CDR3 reads TGTGCCAGCAGTGCCCAAGTCGCGGGGGACACAGATACGCAGTATTTT.

With respect to this clonotype: The junction departs from the called germline gene at one end, perhaps through a read error. This chain joins TRBV20-1 and TRBJ2-3; 13 bases map to TRBD2. Looked up from germline, CDR1 is DFQATT and CDR2 is SNEGSKA (reference sequence). The CDR3 is 14 amino acids. For the CDR3, the DNA is TGCAGTGCCAGAGGACTAGCGGGGGTAGATACGCAGTATTTT. This gives the protein CSARGLAGVDTQYF.

The chain joins TRBV27 to TRBJ2-1; maybe TRBD2 (5 bases). CDR1 is MNHEY and CDR2 is SMNVEV in the germline V gene (reference sequence). V dropped 0 bases and J dropped 5 bases, with 14 bases sitting between them. The length of the CDR3 is 16 residues. CDR3 sequence reads: CASSLSGTSPHNEQFF. The DNA of the CDR3 is TGTGCCAGCAGTTTATCGGGAACTAGTCCCCACAATGAGCAGTTCTTC.

This clonotype was recorded many times. The rearrangement links TRBV7-6 to TRBJ2-3; 8 nucleotides agree with TRBD1. With 0 bases clipped from V and 3 bases from J, the junction kept 2 bases outside the gene matches. CDR1 and CDR2 (germline): SGHVS, FNYEAQ. CDR3 length equals 15 residues. The CDR3 coding sequence is TGTGCCAGCAGCTTAGCCCACAGGGGGACAGATACGCAGTATTTT. Residues: CASSLAHRGTDTQYF.

The table lists this clonotype with a few counts. V and J are TRBV19 and TRBJ2-1; D may be TRBD1 (5 bases). In germline, CDR1 is LNHDA, CDR2 SQIVND (reference sequence). The CDR3 consists of 14 residues. Trimming left V 3 bases short and J 6 bases short, with 12 bases between. In DNA, the CDR3 is TGTGCCAGTAGTATTGGTCAGGGAATCAATGAGCAGTTCTTC. Translation gives CASSIGQGINEQFF. Based on the CDR3 plus reference TRBV19 and TRBJ2-1, the full variable domain is DGGITQSPKYLFRKEGQNVTLSCEQNLNHDAMYWYRQDPGQGLRLIYYSQIVNDFQKGDIAEGYSVSREKKESFPLTVTSAQKNPTAFYLCASSIGQGINEQFFGPGTRLTVL.

This clonotype was seen only a few times. V and J are TRBV27 and TRBJ1-6; 7 nucleotides agree with TRBD1. V lost 4 bases to trimming and J lost 2 bases; unmatched junction nucleotides: 20. Germline CDR1 is MNHEY and CDR2 is SMNVEV (reference sequence). The length of the CDR3 is 21 residues. CDR3 bases: TGTGCCAGCAGTTATGGATTCGCTGGAGCAAGACAGGGAACCTATAATTCACCCCTCCACTTT. Translating gives CASSYGFAGARQGTYNSPLHF.

This clonotype was counted a few times. The chain recombines TRBV25-1 with TRBJ1-5, with TRBD1 matching over 7 bases. The germline CDR1 and CDR2 sequences are MGHDK and SYGVNS. CDR3 size: 16 residues. The junction had 9 bases not matched to a gene; V was cut back by 4 bases and J by 3 bases. Here the CDR3 reads CASSGVGGGVNQPQHF. CDR3 nucleotide sequence: TGTGCCAGCAGTGGAGTGGGAGGGGGCGTCAATCAGCCCCAGCATTTT.

The rearrangement links TRBV19 to TRBJ1-2; a weak D match, TRBD1 (6 bases). There are 12 residues in the CDR3. Germline V CDR1 and CDR2: LNHDA, SQIVND (reference sequence). The V end lost 7 bases, the J end lost 2 bases, and 8 bases lay between the germline ends. CDR3 residues: CASTGDNYGYTF. The CDR3 region has the DNA TGTGCCAGTACAGGGGACAACTATGGCTACACCTTC.

This clonotype was counted a few times. V and J are TRBV24-1 and TRBJ2-5, with D maybe TRBD1 (6 bases). CDR1 KGHDR and CDR2 SFDVKD come from the germline V gene. The CDR3 is 13 amino acids. Trimming removed 3 bases from V and 3 bases from J, with 7 bases in between. Here the CDR3 reads CATSDNREETQYF. CDR3 nucleotide sequence: TGTGCCACCAGTGATAACAGGGAAGAGACCCAGTACTTC.

This clonotype has just a few counts. V is TRBV7-2 and J is TRBJ1-4; D remains ambiguous. The CDR3 consists of 16 residues. The V end lost 1 base, the J end lost 0 bases, and 9 bases lay between the germline ends. The germline CDR1 and CDR2 sequences are SGHTA and FQGNSA. CDR3 nucleotide sequence: TGTGCCAGCAGCTTAGTTTCCGGGGCAACTAATGAAAAACTGTTTTTT. Protein sequence: CASSLVSGATNEKLFF.

The sample holds many counts of this clonotype. The gene calls are TRBV6-1 and TRBJ2-1; 7 bases agree with TRBD1. Trimming at V came to 4 bases and at J to 9 bases, leaving 12 bases not matched to a gene. CDR3 length: 15 amino acids. CDR1 and CDR2 (germline): MNHNS, SASEGT. CDR3 nucleotides: TGTGCCAGCAGTGTCAGGGGACAGATGAATACTGAGCAGTTCTTC. As protein: CASSVRGQMNTEQFF.

This clonotype was counted between two and nine times. The chain carries TRBV18 and TRBJ1-1; D unclear. The CDR3 sequence is 17 residues long. V shed 2 bases and J shed 3 bases, with 19 bases lying between them. CDR1 is KGHSH and CDR2 is LQKENI in the germline V gene. CDR3 protein: CASSPRTVRESDTEAFF. The CDR3 DNA follows: TGTGCCAGCTCACCAAGGACTGTACGGGAAAGTGACACTGAAGCTTTCTTT.

The chain uses TRBV4-1 and TRBJ2-3, with TRBD2 identical over 7 bases. The CDR3 is made up of 15 amino acids. The germline gives CDR1 MGHRA, CDR2 YSYEKL. Trimming removed 1 base from V and 2 bases from J; junction bases left unmatched: 3. CDR3 region: CASSQVAGDTDTQYF. The CDR3 DNA reads as TGCGCCAGCAGCCAAGTCGCGGGGGACACAGATACGCAGTATTTT.

This clonotype was found many times. V is TRBV7-8 and J is TRBJ1-5, with 8 bases matching TRBD1. V lost 4 bases, J lost 5 bases, and 13 bases stayed unmatched. The CDR3 is made up of 17 amino acids. The germline V gene encodes CDR1 SGHVS and CDR2 FQNEAQ. CDR3 nucleotide sequence: TGTGCCAGCAGCTGGTTTTCGGGACAGGTAGAGGATCAGCCCCAGCATTTT. Encoded protein: CASSWFSGQVEDQPQHF.

This clonotype has just a few counts. V is TRBV20-1 and J is TRBJ2-4; D call uncertain. This CDR3 has 11 residues. Per germline, CDR1 DFQATT and CDR2 SNEGSKA (reference sequence). Trimming shortened V by 0 bases and J by 9 bases, and 6 bases separated the two germline ends. DNA for the CDR3: TGCAGTGCTAGAGATATAGTCATTCAGTACTTC. As protein: CSARDIVIQYF.

CDR3 sequence reads: CASSSDRGPNSNQPQHF. CDR3 nucleotides: TGTGCCAGCAGCTCGGACAGGGGGCCCAATAGCAATCAGCCCCAGCATTTT. The chain recombines TRBV7-2 with TRBJ1-5, with TRBD1 matching over 11 bases. The germline CDR1 and CDR2 sequences are SGHTA and FQGNSA. This CDR3 is built from 17 residues. Trimming removed 4 bases from V and 0 bases from J; junction bases left unmatched: 5. Full variable domain (outside the CDR3, taken from reference TRBV7-2 and TRBJ1-5): GAGVSQSPSNKVTEKGKDVELRCDPISGHTALYWYRQSLGQGLEFLIYFQGNSAPDKSGLPSDRFSAERTGGSVSTLTIQRTQQEDSAVYLCASSSDRGPNSNQPQHFGDGTRLSIL.

The J gene is TRBJ2-1, the V gene TRBV12-3 or TRBV12-4; 10 bases are shared with TRBD2. J lost 7 bases, V lost 8 bases, and 5 bases had no gene match. The CDR3 runs 13 residues. CDR3 in amino acids: CASVPGLANEQFF. The CDR3, as DNA: TGTGCCAGCGTCCCGGGACTAGCGAATGAGCAGTTCTTC.

The chain carries TRBV10-3 and TRBJ1-1; D is possibly TRBD1 (5 bases). Looked up from germline, CDR1 is ENHRY and CDR2 is SYGVKD. There are 14 residues in the CDR3. Trimming took 1 base from V and 3 from J, leaving 9 bases between them. This CDR3 is CAISEYRKHTEAFF. In nucleotides, the CDR3 is TGTGCCATCAGTGAGTACAGGAAACACACTGAAGCTTTCTTT.

This clonotype was seen more than once but under ten times. The V and J genes are TRBV12-3 or TRBV12-4 and TRBJ1-2; no reliable D call. The CDR3 runs to 14 residues. V dropped 5 bases and J dropped 3 bases, with 13 bases sitting between them. In DNA form, the CDR3 reads TGTGCCAGCAGTACCGGCCTCGGGGACTATGGCTACACCTTC. It yields the protein CASSTGLGDYGYTF.

On this clonotype: The junction departs from germline at one end; a sequencing error may be responsible. This rearrangement joins TRBV7-6 to TRBJ2-7; TRBD1 is a possible D gene (6 bases). CDR3 length: 12 amino acids. The germline gives CDR1 SGHVS, CDR2 FNYEAQ. In DNA, the CDR3 is TGTGTCAGCAGCTCGGACAGCCACGAGCAGTACTTC. It is translated as CVSSSDSHEQYF.

CDR3 region: CASTDGVGTEAFF. CDR3 nucleotides: TGCGCCAGCACAGACGGGGTGGGCACTGAAGCTTTCTTT. The chain uses TRBV10-2 and TRBJ1-1; no clear D. Germline loops: CDR1 WSHSY, CDR2 SAAADI. The CDR3 has 13 amino acids. Between the trimmed V and J ends, which lost 7 bases and 4 bases, there was a span of 13 bases.